These 2 T cell receptor beta chains came from one sample sequenced in a study of Ad26.COV2.S vaccination and SARS-CoV-2 variants. TCRdb's copy holds only in-frame clones and misses some; the assay was immunoSEQ multiplex PCR. Of about 350,000 clones in the sample, around nine tenths were seen once. As to treatment: around 19 received Ad26.COV2.S at low or high dose, single or two shots; five or six received placebo; per-sample allocation not given. Samples analyzed were those drawn on day 63 after the first vaccine or placebo injection. The sample consisted of peripheral blood, taken in a trial of Ad26.COV2.S vaccine versus placebo. These receptor sequences come from a person between 18 and 65 years old who received the Ad26.COV2.S COVID-19 vaccine or a placebo.

The CDR3 protein is CASSPRMELNYGYTF. CDR3 DNA sequence: TGCGCCAGCAGCCCAAGAATGGAACTAAACTATGGCTACACCTTC. The chain employs TRBV4-3 and TRBJ1-2; no clear D gene. V was clipped by 4 bases and J by 2 bases, with 14 bases between them. The CDR3 length is 15 residues. Germline V CDR1 and CDR2: LGHNA, YSLEER.

This clone has more than one count but fewer than ten. The V and J genes are TRBV3-1 (or the pseudogene TRBV3-2) and TRBJ1-6; no definite D call. V shed 3 bases and J shed 8 bases, with 11 bases lying between them. Germline CDR1 reads LGHDT; CDR2 reads YNNKEL (reference sequence). CDR3 length: 14 amino acids. DNA for the CDR3: TGTGCCAGCAGCCAGGGTTGGTCGGATTCACCCCTCCACTTT. This translates into CASSQGWSDSPLHF.